This entry describes one T cell receptor (beta chain). The antigen remains undetermined. The CDR3 is made up of 16 amino acids. V was shortened by 5 bases and J by 5 bases, with 18 bases between the two germline ends. Per the germline V gene, CDR1 is LGHNA and CDR2 is YSLEER. The data were obtained in a study of T-cell reconstitution after alpha-beta-depleted transplantation in children. A TCRbeta library incorporating unique molecular identifiers was prepared. TCRdb used MiXCR to reprocess the PCR reads, holding one entry per CDR3 protein. The sample holds roughly 82,000 distinct CDR3 sequences, 13% to 15% seen once. Study-wide points: Several hundred expanded graft clones reportedly gave rise to the alpha-beta T cells present about two months after transplant. Surviving recipient T cells and thymic progenitors accounted for the high day-60 TCRbeta diversity observed in some patients.

The sequences come from PBMCs, mostly from graft donor cells, collected 180 days after TCRalphabeta/CD19-depleted stem cell transplant. The receptor was derived from a male patient aged 2-15 years who had a stem cell transplant for acute lymphoblastic leukemia, so the T cells may come from the graft donor. The chain employs TRBV4-3 and TRBJ2-2; D is perhaps TRBD1 (8 bases). CDR3 protein: CASSFTGGGRTGELFF. The CDR3 coding sequence is TGCGCCAGCAGCTTCACAGGGGGGGGGAGAACCGGGGAGCTGTTTTTT.